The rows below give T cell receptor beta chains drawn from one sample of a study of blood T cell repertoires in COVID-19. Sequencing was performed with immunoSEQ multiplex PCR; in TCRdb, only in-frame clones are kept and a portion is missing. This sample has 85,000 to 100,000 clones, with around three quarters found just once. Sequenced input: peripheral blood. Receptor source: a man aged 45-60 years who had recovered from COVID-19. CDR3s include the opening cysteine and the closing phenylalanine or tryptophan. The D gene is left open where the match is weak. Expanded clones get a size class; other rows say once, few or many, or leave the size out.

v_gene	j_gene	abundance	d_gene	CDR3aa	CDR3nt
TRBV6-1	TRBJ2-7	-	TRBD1	CASSPRQGINEQYF	TGTGCCAGCAGTCCCCGACAGGGGATTAACGAGCAGTACTTC
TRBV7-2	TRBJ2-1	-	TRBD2	CASSLEGLASEQFF	TGTGCCAGCAGCTTAGAGGGACTAGCGAGTGAGCAGTTCTTC
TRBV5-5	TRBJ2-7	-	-	CASSFRGTTYEQYF	TGTGCCAGCAGCTTTAGGGGAACCACCTACGAGCAGTACTTC
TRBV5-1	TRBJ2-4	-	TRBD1	CASSAGQERDIQYF	TGCGCCAGCAGCGCGGGACAGGAACGGGACATTCAGTACTTC
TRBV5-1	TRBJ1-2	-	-	CASSLGQVYGYTF	TGCGCCAGCAGCTTGGGACAGGTGTATGGCTACACCTTC
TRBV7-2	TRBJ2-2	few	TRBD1	CASSSPGQGKTNTGELFF	TGTGCCAGCAGCTCCCCGGGACAGGGGAAAACGAACACCGGGGAGCTGTTTTTT
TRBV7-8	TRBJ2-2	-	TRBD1	CASSLRGKNTGELFF	TGTGCCAGCAGCCTCAGGGGGAAGAACACCGGGGAGCTGTTTTTT
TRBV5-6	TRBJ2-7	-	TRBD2	CASSWTSGGTGEQYF	TGTGCCAGCAGCTGGACTAGCGGGGGAACCGGCGAGCAGTACTTC
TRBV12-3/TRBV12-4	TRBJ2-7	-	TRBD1	CASSLYRGEQYF	TGTGCCAGCAGCCTCTACAGGGGCGAGCAGTACTTC
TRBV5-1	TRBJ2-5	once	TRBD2	CASSETGTSKETQYF	TGCGCCAGCAGCGAGACCGGGACTAGCAAAGAGACCCAGTACTTC
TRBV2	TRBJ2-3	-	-	CASSEVGEGDDTQYF	TGTGCCAGCAGTGAAGTGGGCGAGGGGGACGATACGCAGTATTTT
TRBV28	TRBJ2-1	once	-	CASNLLNEQFF	TGTGCCAGCAACTTACTCAATGAGCAGTTCTTC
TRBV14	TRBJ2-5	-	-	CASSQVLTGTQYF	TGTGCCAGCAGCCAAGTACTCACGGGGACCCAGTACTTC
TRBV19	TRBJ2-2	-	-	CASSITGITGELFF	TGTGCCAGTAGTATAACGGGAATCACCGGGGAGCTGTTTTTT
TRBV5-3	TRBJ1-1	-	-	CARSLDSMNTEAFF	TGTGCCAGAAGCTTGGACAGCATGAACACTGAAGCTTTCTTT
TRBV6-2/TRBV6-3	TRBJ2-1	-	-	CASSGTQRYNEQFF	TGTGCCAGCAGCGGGACTCAAAGATACAATGAGCAGTTCTTC
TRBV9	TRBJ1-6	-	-	CASSVGLTNSPLHF	TGTGCCAGCAGCGTGGGACTGACTAATTCACCCCTCCACTTT
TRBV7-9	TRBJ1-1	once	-	CASSPTGLNTEAFF	TGTGCCAGCAGCCCTACAGGGTTGAACACTGAAGCTTTCTTT
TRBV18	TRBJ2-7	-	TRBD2	CASSPLDSGSEQYF	TGTGCCAGCTCACCACTAGATAGCGGGAGCGAGCAGTACTTC
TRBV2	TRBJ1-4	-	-	CASNGQGREKLFF	TGTGCCAGCAACGGGCAGGGTCGGGAAAAACTGTTTTTT
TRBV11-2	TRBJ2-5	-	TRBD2	CASSTWTSPTQYF	TGTGCCAGCAGCACCTGGACTAGCCCCACCCAGTACTTC
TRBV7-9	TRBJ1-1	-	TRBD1	CASTPGTGTNTEAFF	TGTGCCAGCACCCCCGGGACAGGGACCAACACTGAAGCTTTCTTT
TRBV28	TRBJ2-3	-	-	CASSPPTWHTQYF	TGTGCCAGCAGTCCCCCCACCTGGCATACGCAGTATTTT
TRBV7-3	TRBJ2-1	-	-	CASSPGGAYNEQFF	TGTGCCAGCAGCCCCGGCGGGGCCTACAATGAGCAGTTCTTC
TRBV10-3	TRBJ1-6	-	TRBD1	CAISGQGDNSPLHF	TGTGCCATCAGTGGCCAGGGGGATAATTCACCCCTCCACTTT
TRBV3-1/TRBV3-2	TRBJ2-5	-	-	CASSNMTSQETQYF	TGTGCCAGCAGCAATATGACTAGCCAAGAGACCCAGTACTTC
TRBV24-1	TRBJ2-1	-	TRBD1	CATSGGTGSSYNEQFF	TGTGCCACCAGTGGGGGGACAGGGAGCTCCTACAATGAGCAGTTCTTC
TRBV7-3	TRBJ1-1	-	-	CASSLTGQNTEAFF	TGTGCCAGCAGCTTAACTGGACAGAACACTGAAGCTTTCTTT
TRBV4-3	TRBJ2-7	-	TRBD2	CASSQVGRGAADYEQYF	TGCGCCAGCAGCCAAGTTGGGAGGGGAGCTGCCGACTACGAGCAGTACTTC
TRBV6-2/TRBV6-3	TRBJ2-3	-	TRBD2	CASSYVAGLTDTQYF	TGTGCCAGCAGTTACGTAGCGGGGTTAACAGATACGCAGTATTTT
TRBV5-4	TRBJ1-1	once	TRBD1	CASSPTYRGGRNTEAFF	TGTGCCAGCAGCCCCACCTACAGGGGTGGAAGGAACACTGAAGCTTTCTTT
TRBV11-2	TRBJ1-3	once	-	CASSFQGGNTIYF	TGTGCCAGCAGCTTCCAGGGTGGAAACACCATATATTTT
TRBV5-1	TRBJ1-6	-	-	CASRKSIGSYNSPLHF	TGCGCCAGCAGGAAGTCAATAGGGAGTTATAATTCACCCCTCCACTTT
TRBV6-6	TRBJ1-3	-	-	CASSPQAGVGNTIYF	TGTGCCAGCAGCCCTCAGGCAGGGGTAGGAAACACCATATATTTT
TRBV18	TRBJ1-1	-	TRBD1	CASSPIGTVTTEAFF	TGTGCCAGCTCTCCCATTGGGACAGTGACAACTGAAGCTTTCTTT
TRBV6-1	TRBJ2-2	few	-	CASSEWQGSTGELFF	TGTGCCAGCAGTGAATGGCAGGGGAGCACCGGGGAGCTGTTTTTT
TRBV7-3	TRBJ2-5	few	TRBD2	CASSLYSGRAPETQYF	TGTGCCAGCAGCTTATATAGCGGGAGGGCCCCAGAGACCCAGTACTTC
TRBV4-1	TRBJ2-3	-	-	CASSQRGPSMADTQYF	TGCGCCAGCAGCCAGCGGGGGCCCAGCATGGCAGATACGCAGTATTTT
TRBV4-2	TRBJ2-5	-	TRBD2	CASSHKRGGQETQYF	TGTGCCAGCAGCCACAAGCGGGGGGGACAAGAGACCCAGTACTTC
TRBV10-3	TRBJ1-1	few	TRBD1	CAIGGTGNTEAFF	TGTGCCATCGGGGGGACAGGGAACACTGAAGCTTTCTTT
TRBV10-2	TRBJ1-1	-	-	CASSLETEAFF	TGCGCCAGCAGTCTAGAGACTGAAGCTTTCTTT
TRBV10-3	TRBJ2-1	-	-	CATLEGASYNEQFF	TGTGCCACGCTAGAGGGAGCCTCCTACAATGAGCAGTTCTTC
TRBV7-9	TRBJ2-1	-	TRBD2	CASSPGLAVLNEQFF	TGTGCCAGCAGCCCGGGACTAGCGGTTCTCAATGAGCAGTTCTTC
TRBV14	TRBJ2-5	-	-	CASSRGGLLQETQYF	TGTGCCAGCAGCCGAGGCGGGCTACTCCAAGAGACCCAGTACTTC
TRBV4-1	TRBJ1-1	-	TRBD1	CASSQGGTGGKTEAFF	TGCGCCAGCAGCCAAGGGGGTACAGGGGGAAAGACTGAAGCTTTCTTT